What follows describes a single T cell receptor beta chain. Its antigen is currently not known. No base-level quality is on record; no much larger clone is a single base apart. The sample belongs to a study of cytomegalovirus exposure and HLA in healthy donors (dated by TCRdb to 2016 to 2017). In the study overall: An earlier analysis of around 600 of the donors reported 250 to 300 Gb of sequence data and 100 million to 130 million unique TCR beta sequences from about 200 million T cells. Around 320 gigabases of sequencing data and approximately 80 million unique TCR sequences were included in an early release covering over 600 HLA-typed donors. Of the roughly 400 genotyped donors, approximately 80% fell in the genetic ancestry cluster associated with self-reported Caucasian donors. The study aimed to test whether signatures of past pathogen exposure could be identified by cataloging public T cell receptors. The study used immunosequencing to profile the T cell repertoires of around 600 subjects and linked those repertoires to cytomegalovirus serostatus. In addition to the first cohort of 650 to 800 subjects, a separate validation cohort of under 150 different subjects was used. High-throughput TCR immunosequencing, statistical association of individual TCRs with disease status, and machine learning were combined to predict cytomegalovirus infection status. To study patterns of TCR occurrence, a later analysis re-analyzed previously published TCR beta repertoires from around 700 donors and added high-resolution HLA genotyping. The later analysis used no new phenotypic data to find candidate immune exposures, relying instead on TCR beta sequences and their occurrence across donors. In an earlier analysis of roughly 600 of the donors, high-throughput TCR beta sequencing was used to judge whether each TCR beta V gene segment behaved as functional or pseudogenic. Donor age, sex, ethnicity and CMV serostatus were compiled alongside the repertoire data. A later genetic analysis took genome-wide SNP genotypes for about three fifths of the 666 donors and used that subset as a discovery cohort. All discovery cohort repertoires had been generated using a single sequencing platform. HLA typing covered class I and class II loci at four-digit resolution. The number of donors typed differed by locus, with about 629-630 for A, B, C, DRB1 and DQB1, roughly 550 for DQA1, about 610 for DPA1, and around 450 for DPB1. About five DR-DQ haplotypes were handled as single units for association and clustering because linkage in the cohort was strong. Across 300 to 400 genotyped donors of the cohort, an average of about 200,000 unique TCR beta nucleotide sequences per donor were sequenced, and roughly a sixth of those sequences were non-productive. The full study reports these points: A later genetic analysis reported fewer N-insertions in productive TCRs among donors in an Asian-associated ancestry cluster than the roughly 700-donor mean. At a false discovery rate of 0.05, a later analysis linked around 17,000 TCR beta sequences to specific HLA alleles. Cytomegalovirus status was reported to be diagnosed by the classifier with high specificity and sensitivity in both the original and validation cohorts. Roughly uniform sequencing depth across donors was assumed in presence/absence analyses, although this assumption may not hold. Because counts were too low, about 15 rarely observed V segments, including chromosome 9 orphons, were left out of the earlier analysis of some 640 of the donors. In a later analysis, HLA-associated TCR beta chains showed more clonal expansion and lower generation probabilities than non-associated chains that were equally common. Linkage disequilibrium might explain the correlated functional status among segregating V segments, but an unknown experimental factor could not be ruled out. In a later analysis, most CMV-associated TCR beta chains were found to appear HLA-restricted, with HLA associations seemingly driven largely by CMV exposure. Immune exposure information for the cohort was limited to CMV serostatus. According to a later analysis, parvovirus B19, influenza, CMV and Epstein-Barr virus appeared linked to several top co-occurrence clusters. An earlier analysis of around 600 of the donors showed that most TCR beta V segments appeared in productive rearrangements either about 87% or about 30% of the time, which broadly matched IMGT annotations. A later genetic analysis associated a missense DCLRE1C variant with V-gene and J-gene trimming of TCR beta chains, and an independent cohort replicated the association. In a later analysis, the rate of TCR association differed among HLA loci, with DRB1 alleles having the most associated TCRs and HLA-C alleles having the fewest. Across donors, most TCR sequences were observed very rarely, whereas some public TCRs were present in many individuals. When HLA alleles, especially DR and DQ, strongly co-occurred, TCR associations were difficult to assign to individual alleles. According to the authors, the approach could potentially be generalized to other disease states and immunological phenotypes. A group of highly shared sequence variants was considered likely to be a technical artifact of the sequencing pipeline. A further reported finding was that TCR beta sequences accurately predicted the HLA-A and HLA-B alleles for most subjects in the first cohort. The study listed approximately 160 TCR beta chains as associated with cytomegalovirus. Because HLA typing was missing for some donors at each locus, association tests included only the typed subset. Three of the identified cytomegalovirus-associated TCR beta chains were confirmed in vitro to be specific for cytomegalovirus antigens. Only TCR beta chains were sequenced in this cohort, and the absence of alpha or paired-chain data limited detectable features.

The cohort comprised hundreds of healthy bone marrow donors. At the time of sampling, every cohort member was nominally healthy, though immune exposures that went unrecorded were likely present. The donor was CMV seronegative and belonged to the group of 350 or so seronegative cohort members. A peripheral blood sample was provided by each donor, and peripheral blood mononuclear cells were used for TCR beta sequencing. The Qiagen DNeasy Blood Extraction Kit was used to extract genomic DNA from the blood cell samples. To prepare the library, the immunoSEQ multiplex PCR assay was applied. For the multiplex PCR, a mixture combining 60 forward primers for TCR Vbeta segments and 13 reverse primers for TCR Jbeta segments was used. The CDR3 region of rearranged TCR beta genes was amplified from genomic DNA with a multiplex PCR assay. Amplified TCR beta libraries were sequenced as 87-base-pair reads on the Illumina HiSeq System. Regarding the original processing steps: Across the 670 or so repertoires, a later analysis counted 75 million to 90 million unique TCR beta chains, 9 million to 14 million of which were shared by at least two donors. Raw reads were error-corrected and collapsed into unique sequences with a nearest-neighbor algorithm that merged closely related sequences to remove PCR and sequencing errors. V, D and J gene segments were assigned by aligning CDR3 sequences to IMGT reference sequences. For a sequence to be retained, a match of at least six nucleotides to both a V gene segment and a J gene segment was required. A rearrangement was called productive if the CDR3 had no stop codons and remained in frame with V and J, and every other rearrangement was called non-productive. Following IMGT convention, CDR3 was defined as the stretch from the second conserved V-encoded cysteine up to the conserved J-encoded phenylalanine. The earlier analysis of about 500 of the donors excluded sequences that lacked an unambiguous match to a single V gene segment. An earlier analysis of 587 of the donors called V segments functional above 56.7% productive rearrangements and segregating when the between-donor standard deviation exceeded 5%. A statistical classification framework was built to diagnose cytomegalovirus status from the catalog of TCR beta chain sequences. In a later analysis, TCR nucleotide sequences were compared against IMGT/GENE-DB human TR gene sequences so that V and J genes could be assigned. In a later analysis, CDR3 sequences and most-parsimonious VDJ recombination scenarios were assigned using the TCRdist pipeline. In a later analysis, every TCR beta chain was defined by the combination of its CDR3 amino acid sequence and its V-gene family, and reads without a unique V-gene family were dropped. To address suspected cross-contamination and a sequencing artifact, a later analysis removed a few hundred highly shared, low-generation-probability nucleotide sequences. In a later analysis, a clonal expansion index was calculated for each public chain from normalized within-repertoire ranks of inferred template counts. In a later analysis, generation probabilities were computed with a VDJ recombination model fitted to out-of-frame rearrangements, and the resulting probabilities were checked against IGoR. In a later analysis, hypergeometric tests were used to score TCR-TCR, TCR-HLA and TCR-CMV co-occurrence, with a repertoire-size bias correction applied to TCR pairs. To estimate false discovery rates, a later analysis permuted the HLA or CMV assignments 20 times. A later analysis grouped co-occurring TCRs with DBSCAN, adding TCRdist sequence similarity when clustering within HLA-allele-positive subsets. For co-occurrence clustering, repertoires with fewer than 30,000 or more than 120,000 public chains were excluded, along with roughly 5 repertoires with anomalous nucleotide sharing. TCRdb retrieved this table from immuneACCESS and kept in-frame rearrangements only. Not all clones are present; in checked studies, unresolved V genes account for under half, and no reason is known for the remainder. V, J and clone size are taken as reported in that table, and D and trimming were inferred from the DNA itself. The sample yields 200,000 or so clones; 65% to 90% were counted once. The ten most abundant clones make up around 1.5% of the sample.

The source is a girl aged 10-17 years in good health and CMV-seronegative. Sample: PBMCs.

The CDR3 is CASSTGKTGSGNTIYF. In nucleotide form, the sequence is TGTGCCAGCAGCACGGGGAAAACAGGGTCCGGAAACACCATATATTTT. The rearrangement joined TRBV21-1 to TRBJ1-3; whether TRBD1, the table's D call, matches the DNA was not checked. TRBV21-1 is annotated as a pseudogene. The CDR3 runs 16 residues from the cysteine to the phenylalanine. The entry retains the CDR3 DNA only, 48 bases that are in frame from base 1.